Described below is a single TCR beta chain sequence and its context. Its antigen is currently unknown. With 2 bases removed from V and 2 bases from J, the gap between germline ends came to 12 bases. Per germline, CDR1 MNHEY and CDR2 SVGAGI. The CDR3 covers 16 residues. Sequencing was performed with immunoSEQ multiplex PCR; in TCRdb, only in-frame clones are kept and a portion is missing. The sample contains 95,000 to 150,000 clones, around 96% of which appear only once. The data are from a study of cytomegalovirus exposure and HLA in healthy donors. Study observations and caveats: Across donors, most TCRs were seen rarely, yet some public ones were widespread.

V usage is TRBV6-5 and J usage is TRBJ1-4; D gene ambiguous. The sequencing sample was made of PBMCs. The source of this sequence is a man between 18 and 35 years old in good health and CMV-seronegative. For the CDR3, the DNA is TGTGCCAGCAGTTACACCCCGGTCGTGACTAATGAAAAACTGTTTTTT. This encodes CASSYTPVVTNEKLFF.